This T cell receptor (beta chain) is from a study of cytomegalovirus exposure and HLA in healthy donors. This CDR3 has 12 amino acids. Trimming pared 8 bases from V and 7 bases from J, leaving 12 bases between. Germline V gene sequence: CDR1 SNHLY, CDR2 FYNNEI. Study-level points and caveats: Accurate predictions that matched the HLA-A and HLA-B alleles of most subjects were reportedly made from TCR beta sequences. Cytomegalovirus association was assigned to approximately 160 TCR beta chains.

This clone appeared a few times. What it binds is unknown. Primers: 60 Vbeta forward and 13 Jbeta reverse. TCRdb's table, derived via immunoSEQ multiplex PCR, lists solely in-frame clones and lacks some. The table includes about 82,000 clones, around 73% detected once. The sequence came from a man between 50 and 59 years old in good health and CMV-seronegative. The chain uses TRBV2 and TRBJ1-5; D possibly corresponds to TRBD1 (5 bases). Sample: PBMCs. The CDR3 is CASGGNGQPQHF. Here the CDR3 DNA reads TGTGCCAGCGGGGGGAACGGACAGCCCCAGCATTTT. Full variable domain (outside the CDR3, taken from reference TRBV2 and TRBJ1-5): EPEVTQTPSHQVTQMGQEVILRCVPISNHLYFYWYRQILGQKVEFLVSFYNNEISEKSEIFDDQFSVERPDGSNFTLKIRSTKLEDSAMYFCASGGNGQPQHFGDGTRLSIL.